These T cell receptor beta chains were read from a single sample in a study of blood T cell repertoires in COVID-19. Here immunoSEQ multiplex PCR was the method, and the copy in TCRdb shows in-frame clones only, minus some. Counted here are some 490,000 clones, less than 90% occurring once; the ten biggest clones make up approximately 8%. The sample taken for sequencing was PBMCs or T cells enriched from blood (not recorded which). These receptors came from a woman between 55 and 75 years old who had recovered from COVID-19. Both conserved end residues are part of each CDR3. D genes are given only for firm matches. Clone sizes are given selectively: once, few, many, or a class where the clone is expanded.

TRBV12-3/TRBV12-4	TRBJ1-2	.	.	TGTGCCAGCAGTGGCCGGGAGCTCTATGGCTACACCTTC	CASSGRELYGYTF
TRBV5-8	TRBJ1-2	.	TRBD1	TGTGCCAGCAGCCCGCCCGGGACAGGGTATGGCTACACCTTC	CASSPPGTGYGYTF
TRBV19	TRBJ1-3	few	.	TGTGCCAGTAGTCCGGACATTCTCTCTGGAAACACCATATATTTT	CASSPDILSGNTIYF
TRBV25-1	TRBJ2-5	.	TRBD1	TGTGCCAGCAGTGAGATTGGGACAGGGGAAGAGACCCAGTACTTC	CASSEIGTGEETQYF
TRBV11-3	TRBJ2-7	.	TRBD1	TGTGCCAGCAGCAAGGACAGGGTCTACGAGCAGTACTTC	CASSKDRVYEQYF
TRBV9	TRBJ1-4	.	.	TGTGCCAGCAGCGGCCGGGAAGAGTGGGAAAAACTGTTTTTT	CASSGREEWEKLFF
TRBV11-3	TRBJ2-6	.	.	TGTGCCAGCAGCTTAACCCCAAGATGGCCTGGGGCCAACGTCCTGACTTTC	CASSLTPRWPGANVLTF
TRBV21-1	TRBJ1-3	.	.	TGTGCCAGCAGCAAAGGGGGGACAGCCTCTGGAAACACCATATATTTT	CASSKGGTASGNTIYF
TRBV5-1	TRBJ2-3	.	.	TGCGCCAGCAGCCCAGACTCTCCCGCAGATACGCAGTATTTT	CASSPDSPADTQYF
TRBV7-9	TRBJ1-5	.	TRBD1	TGTGCCAGCAGCAGGGACAGTCCCGGCGGGAATCAGCCCCAGCATTTT	CASSRDSPGGNQPQHF
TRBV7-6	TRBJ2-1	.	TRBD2	TGTGCCAGCAGCTTAGCCCGTCCCGGGACTAGCGGGGGGGTGATCGAGCGTGAGCAGTTCTTC	CASSLARPGTSGGVIEREQFF
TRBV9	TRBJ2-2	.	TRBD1	TGTGCCAGCAGAGGGGGACAGGCGGAGCTGTTTTTT	CASRGGQAELFF
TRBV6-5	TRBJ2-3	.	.	TGTGCCAGCAGGCGACAGGTTGCCGGGGCAGATACGCAGTATTTT	CASRRQVAGADTQYF
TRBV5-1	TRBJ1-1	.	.	TGCGCCAGCAGCTTGGCCGCCGGCGGAACTGAAGCTTTCTTT	CASSLAAGGTEAFF
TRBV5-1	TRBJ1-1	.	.	TGCGCCAGCAGCTCTCCAGGGCTGATGAACACTGAAGCTTTCTTT	CASSSPGLMNTEAFF
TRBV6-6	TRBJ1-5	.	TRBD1	TGTGCCAGCAGTTTTCAGGGACAGGGGGATCAGCCCCAGCATTTT	CASSFQGQGDQPQHF
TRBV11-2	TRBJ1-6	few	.	TGTGCCAGCAGAGATGGGTACAGTTATAATTCACCCCTCCACTTT	CASRDGYSYNSPLHF
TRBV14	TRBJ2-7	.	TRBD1	TGTGCCAGCAGCCAGGACAGGGGAGCCTACGAGCAGTACTTC	CASSQDRGAYEQYF
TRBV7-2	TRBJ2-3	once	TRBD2	TGTGCCAGCAGCTTAGTGGCTAGCGGGGGGGAGCGGAATACGCAGTATTTT	CASSLVASGGERNTQYF
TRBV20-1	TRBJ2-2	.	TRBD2	TGCAGTGCTAGTGGACTAGCGGGGGGGCACGGGGAGCTGTTTTTT	CSASGLAGGHGELFF
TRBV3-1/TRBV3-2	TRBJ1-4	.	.	TGTGCCAGCAGCCAAGTCAGGGCAACTAATGAAAAACTGTTTTTT	CASSQVRATNEKLFF
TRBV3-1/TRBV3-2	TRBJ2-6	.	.	TGTGCCAGCAGCCCCAGGGTCGTCGGGGCCAACGTCCTGACTTTC	CASSPRVVGANVLTF
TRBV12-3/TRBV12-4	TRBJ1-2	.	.	TGTGCCAGCGGCATCAACGCGGTCTATGGCTACACCTTC	CASGINAVYGYTF
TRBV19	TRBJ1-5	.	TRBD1	TGTGCCAGTAGTGTAGGACAGGGCCAGCCCCAGCATTTT	CASSVGQGQPQHF
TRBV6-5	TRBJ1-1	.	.	TGTGCCAGCTCGCGGCTGAACACTGAAGCTTTCTTT	CASSRLNTEAFF
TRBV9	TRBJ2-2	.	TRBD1	TGTGCCAGCAGCGTAGCCGGGACAGGGAACACCGGGGAGCTGTTTTTT	CASSVAGTGNTGELFF
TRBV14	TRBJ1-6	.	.	TGTGCCAGCAGCCAAGTCTGGACAGCCAACCTCCACTTT	CASSQVWTANLHF
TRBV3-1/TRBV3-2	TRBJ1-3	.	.	TGTGCCAGCAGCCAAGGAATCAGGGATGGAAACACCATATATTTT	CASSQGIRDGNTIYF
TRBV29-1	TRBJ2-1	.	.	TGCAGCGTTGGTACAGACAGTTACAATGAGCAGTTCTTC	CSVGTDSYNEQFF
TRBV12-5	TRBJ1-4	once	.	TGTGCTAGTGGTTTGTTCCGGGGTCAACTGTTTTTT	CASGLFRGQLFF
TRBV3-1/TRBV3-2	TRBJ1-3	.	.	TGTGCCAGCAGCCAATTACGGGGAACCATATATTTT	CASSQLRGTIYF
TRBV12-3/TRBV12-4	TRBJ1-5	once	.	TGTGCCAGCAGTTGGTACGGGAATCAGCCCCAGCATTTT	CASSWYGNQPQHF
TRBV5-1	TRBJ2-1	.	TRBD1	TGCGCCAGCAGCTTGGACTCAGGGGGAGATGAGCAGTTCTTC	CASSLDSGGDEQFF
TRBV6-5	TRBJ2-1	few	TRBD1	TGTGCCAGCATGAGGACAGGGGGAGGGTATGAGCAGTTCTTC	CASMRTGGGYEQFF
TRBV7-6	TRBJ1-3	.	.	TGTGCCAGCCAACTGGGGGGTCCTGGAAACACCATATATTTT	CASQLGGPGNTIYF
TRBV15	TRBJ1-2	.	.	TGTGCCACCAGCAGAGATAGTCTCTATGGCTACACCTTC	CATSRDSLYGYTF
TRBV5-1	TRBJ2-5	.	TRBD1	TGCGCCAGTAAGACAGGGAGCTGGGATGAGACCCAGTACTTC	CASKTGSWDETQYF
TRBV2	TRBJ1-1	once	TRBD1	TGTGCCAGCTCTCTCAGACAGGGTAAAATGCGGGTTAATTACACTGAAGCTTTCTTT	CASSLRQGKMRVNYTEAFF
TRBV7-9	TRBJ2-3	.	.	TGTGCCAGCGGGGGCAACACAGATACGCAGTATTTT	CASGGNTDTQYF
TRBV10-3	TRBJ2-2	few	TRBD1	TGTGCCATCACCAATAAAGACAGGGGCGCCGGGGAGCTGTTTTTT	CAITNKDRGAGELFF
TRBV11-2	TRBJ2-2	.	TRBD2	TGTGCCAGCAGCTCACTAGCGGGACCGACCGGGGAGCTGTTTTTT	CASSSLAGPTGELFF
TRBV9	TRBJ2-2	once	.	TGTGCCAGCAGTGGAGGGGGCACGTCCACCGGGGAGCTGTTTTTT	CASSGGGTSTGELFF
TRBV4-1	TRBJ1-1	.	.	TGCGCCAGCAGCCAAGATTCAACGGGATTCATGAACACTGAAGCTTTCTTT	CASSQDSTGFMNTEAFF
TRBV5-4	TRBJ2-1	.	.	TGTGCCAGCAGCTTGCGGGCCGGGGTGGATGAGCAGTTCTTC	CASSLRAGVDEQFF
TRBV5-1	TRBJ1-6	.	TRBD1	TGCGCCAGCAGCTGGGGACAGGGTGATGAACCCCTCCACTTT	CASSWGQGDEPLHF
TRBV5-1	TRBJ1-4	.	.	TGCGCCAGCAGCTTTTGGGCAGGAGGAGGAGAAAAACTGTTTTTT	CASSFWAGGGEKLFF
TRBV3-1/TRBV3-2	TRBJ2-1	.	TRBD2	TGTGCCAGCAGCCTAAGAACGGTTCGGCGGGGGACCTACAATGAGCAGTTCTTC	CASSLRTVRRGTYNEQFF
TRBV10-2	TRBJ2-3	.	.	TGCGCCAGCCGAGATACAGGATACTTTAGCACAGATACGCAGTATTTT	CASRDTGYFSTDTQYF
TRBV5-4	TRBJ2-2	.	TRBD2	TGTGCCAGCAGCGGGACTAGCGGGGGCACCGGGGAGCTGTTTTTT	CASSGTSGGTGELFF